The 24 T cell receptor beta chains below come from one sample, sequenced in a study of CD8 T cells in Susac syndrome. Random hexamers were used to reverse transcribe the RNA input (about 0.45 to 1 ug). MiXCR, applied by TCRdb to the immunoSEQ multiplex PCR reads, yields one record per CDR3 protein. Of 75,000 to 95,000 distinct CDR3 sequences in the sample, approximately 94% are singletons; the top ten hold around 0.45%. The sample consisted of CD8+ T cells from PBMCs. These receptors were collected from a human donor with Susac syndrome.

This chain links TRBV5-1 with TRBJ2-1; 11 bases fit TRBD2. This CDR3 has 15 amino acids. V gave up 5 bases and J gave up 6 bases; unmatched junction bases: 7. Per germline, CDR1 SGHRS and CDR2 YFSETQ. CDR3 amino acids: CASSATSGSFNEQFF. The CDR3 DNA reads TGCGCCAGCAGTGCCACTAGCGGGAGTTTCAATGAGCAGTTCTTC.

The rearrangement links TRBV3-1 to TRBJ2-3; a possible D gene is TRBD2 (6 bases). Trimming removed 1 base at V and 2 bases at J, with 19 bases between. Germline V gene data show CDR1 as LGHDT and CDR2 as YNNKEL (reference sequence). This CDR3 is 18 amino acids long. This CDR3 reads CASSQGTDVAATTDTQYF. Here the CDR3 DNA reads TGTGCCAGCAGCCAAGGAACCGATGTAGCGGCCACCACAGATACGCAGTATTTT.

The chain has TRBV2 and TRBJ1-1; TRBD1 might be the D (5 bases). Germline V gene sequence: CDR1 SNHLY, CDR2 FYNNEI. There are 14 residues in the CDR3. The V and J ends lost 8 bases and 11 bases respectively, with 24 bases between them. For the CDR3, the DNA is TGTGCCAGCGTGCGGGTAGGGGACTCCCCCCGGGCTTTCTTT. This translates into CASVRVGDSPRAFF.

The gene calls are TRBV24-1 and TRBJ2-3; TRBD2 matches at 10 bases. The V gene end was trimmed by 3 bases and the J gene end by 5 bases; junction bases not matched to a gene: 19. Germline V gene sequence: CDR1 KGHDR, CDR2 SFDVKD. This CDR3 region has 20 residues. The CDR3 region is CATSDLPGKKAGGPQDTQYF. Here the CDR3 DNA reads TGTGCCACCAGTGATCTCCCGGGGAAAAAAGCGGGAGGGCCCCAAGATACGCAGTATTTT.

This chain links TRBV27 with TRBJ2-2; the match to TRBD2 covers 8 bases. With 1 base clipped from V and 7 bases from J, the junction kept 5 bases outside the gene matches. The CDR3 is 15 amino acids. Germline V CDR1 and CDR2: MNHEY, SMNVEV (reference sequence). The CDR3 DNA reads TGTGCCAGCAGTTTATTTCTCGGGAGGGGCGGGGAGCTGTTTTTT. Protein sequence: CASSLFLGRGGELFF.

This chain connects TRBV7-9 to TRBJ2-1, with TRBD1 identical over 12 bases. CDR1 and CDR2 from the germline V gene are SEHNR and FQNEAQ (reference sequence). There are 16 residues in the CDR3. The V segment lost 5 bases and the J segment 7 bases; nucleotides outside the gene matches: 9. The CDR3 loop is CASSAERDRGRNEQFF. The CDR3 DNA reads TGTGCCAGCAGCGCCGAACGGGACAGGGGGCGGAATGAGCAGTTCTTC. Complete variable domain (other parts from reference TRBV7-9 and TRBJ2-1): DTGVSQNPRHKITKRGQNVTFRCDPISEHNRLYWYRQTLGQGPEFLTYFQNEAQLEKSRLLSDRFSAERPKGSFSTLEIQRTEQGDSAMYLCASSAERDRGRNEQFFGPGTRLTVL.

The V gene is TRBV29-1, the J gene TRBJ2-1, with 10 bases aligning to TRBD2. V was clipped by 3 bases and J by 5 bases; unmatched bases: 7. Per the germline V gene, CDR1 is SQVTM and CDR2 is ANQGSEA. CDR3 size: 15 residues. The CDR3: CSVEIASGSDNEQFF. The CDR3 nucleotides are TGCAGCGTTGAGATTGCTAGCGGGAGCGACAATGAGCAGTTCTTC.

The chain links TRBV3-1 to TRBJ2-5; 7 bases fit TRBD2. The germline V gene encodes CDR1 LGHDT and CDR2 YNNKEL (reference sequence). With 4 bases clipped from V and 1 base from J, the junction kept 9 bases outside the gene matches. CDR3 size: 16 residues. The CDR3 spells CASSRSGRGFQETQYF. CDR3 bases: TGTGCCAGCAGCCGATCCGGGCGGGGGTTCCAAGAGACCCAGTACTTC.

The chain combines TRBV29-1 with TRBJ2-7, with D hard to call. This CDR3 is built from 12 residues. V shed 4 bases and J shed 0 bases, with 7 bases lying between them. CDR1 is SQVTM, CDR2 ANQGSEA, per germline. The CDR3 protein is CSVAVNSYEQYF. In DNA form, the CDR3 reads TGCAGCGTTGCTGTGAACTCCTACGAGCAGTACTTC.

This chain uses TRBV6-5 with TRBJ2-7; 10 bases agree with TRBD2. Germline CDR1 MNHEY, CDR2 SVGAGI. The CDR3 runs 19 residues. J was trimmed by 6 bases and V by 4 bases; bases with no gene match: 21. For the CDR3, the DNA is TGTGCCAGCAGTTCCGCCCGCTTCGATGCAGCGGGAGGGGACCGCGAGCAGTACTTC. Translated, it gives CASSSARFDAAGGDREQYF.

The chain combines TRBV7-8 with TRBJ2-7; D is possibly TRBD2 (6 bases). V gave up 5 bases and J gave up 1 base, with 15 bases separating them. Germline V gives CDR1 SGHVS, CDR2 FQNEAQ. This CDR3 has 15 amino acids. The CDR3 reads CASSLGEARSYEQYF. The CDR3 DNA follows: TGTGCCAGCAGCCTGGGGGAGGCGCGGTCCTACGAGCAGTACTTC.

A single count supports this clonotype. V and J are TRBV9 and TRBJ1-5; D is undetermined. Germline CDR1 reads SGDLS; CDR2 reads YYNGEE. Trimming pared 0 bases from V and 5 bases from J, leaving 12 bases between. CDR3 length: 15 residues. CDR3: CASSVGGNMDQPQHF. In nucleotides, the CDR3 is TGTGCCAGCAGCGTAGGAGGGAATATGGATCAGCCCCAGCATTTT.

The chain uses TRBV29-1 and TRBJ2-3; the D gene is possibly TRBD2 (5 bases). This CDR3 comprises 12 residues. The V and J ends lost 6 bases and 3 bases respectively, with 10 bases between them. In germline, CDR1 is SQVTM, CDR2 ANQGSEA. The CDR3 nucleotides are TGCAGCGTCATCGGACTTACAGATACGCAGTATTTT. It yields the protein CSVIGLTDTQYF.

The chain uses TRBV6-1 and TRBJ2-3; 8 bases align to TRBD2. V lost 1 base and J lost 9; bases outside the gene matches: 6. The germline V gene encodes CDR1 MNHNS and CDR2 SASEGT. The CDR3 totals 14 residues. The CDR3 spells CASSEVGGAATQYF. The CDR3 DNA is TGTGCCAGCAGTGAAGTCGGGGGGGCGGCGACGCAGTATTTT.

The chain is built from TRBV14 and TRBJ1-6, with TRBD1 identical over 7 bases. Looked up from germline, CDR1 is SGHDN and CDR2 is FVKESK. The CDR3 consists of 14 residues. Losses at the gene ends were 4 bases for V and 7 bases for J; bases not matched to a gene: 4. The CDR3 DNA sequence: TGTGCCAGCAGCCTGGGGACAGCCAATTCACCCCTCCACTTT. This codes for CASSLGTANSPLHF.

This rearrangement joins TRBV7-9 to TRBJ2-2; no clear D. V lost 4 bases and J lost 0, with 12 bases in between. The CDR3 extends over 16 amino acids. From germline, CDR1 is SEHNR and CDR2 FQNEAQ (reference sequence). The CDR3: CASSSPGGANTGELFF. The CDR3 nucleotides read TGTGCCAGCAGCTCCCCGGGCGGAGCGAACACCGGGGAGCTGTTTTTT.

This chain connects TRBV9 to TRBJ1-2; maybe TRBD1 (6 bases). V lost 2 bases, J lost 5 bases, and 10 bases lay in between. CDR3 length: 13 amino acids. Germline CDR1 SGDLS, CDR2 YYNGEE. Here the CDR3 DNA reads TGTGCCAGCAGCGTTGATAGGGGGTATGGCTACACCTTC. This codes for CASSVDRGYGYTF.

The chain combines TRBV12-3 or TRBV12-4 with TRBJ1-2; D gene unclear. Trimming cost V 3 bases and J 3 bases, with 14 bases left between them. This CDR3 has 15 amino acids. The CDR3 DNA reads TGTGCCAGCAGTTTGGATCCCTGGACGGACTATGGCTACACCTTC. Its protein is CASSLDPWTDYGYTF.

This rearrangement joins TRBV28 to TRBJ1-1; D is undetermined. This CDR3 contains 12 residues. CDR1 and CDR2 from the germline V gene are MDHEN and SYDVKM. V was shortened by 4 bases and J by 1 base, with 4 bases between the two germline ends. The CDR3 DNA follows: TGTGCCAGCAGTTACTGGAACACTGAAGCTTTCTTT. Translating it yields CASSYWNTEAFF.

The chain joins TRBV9 to TRBJ2-2; 10 nucleotides align to TRBD2. The germline V gene encodes CDR1 SGDLS and CDR2 YYNGEE. This CDR3 spans 15 amino acids. V lost 4 bases to trimming and J lost 1 base; unmatched junction nucleotides: 1. The CDR3 nucleotides read TGTGCCAGCAGCTCTAGCGGGGGGAACACCGGGGAGCTGTTTTTT. Its translation is CASSSSGGNTGELFF.

The gene calls are TRBV27 and TRBJ2-5, with 14 bases matching TRBD2. The CDR3 runs to 15 residues. V shed 5 bases, J shed 5 bases, and the junction held 4 bases outside the gene matches. Per the germline V gene, CDR1 is MNHEY and CDR2 is SMNVEV (reference sequence). The CDR3 DNA is TGTGCCAGCAGTCCAGGGACTAGCGGGGGTGAGACCCAGTACTTC. Its translation: CASSPGTSGGETQYF.

V and J are TRBV2 and TRBJ2-5; tentatively, D is TRBD1 (6 bases). This CDR3 comprises 16 residues. The V gene's germline CDR1 is SNHLY and CDR2 FYNNEI. The V and J ends lost 2 bases and 5 bases respectively, with 18 bases between them. As DNA, the CDR3 is TGTGCCAGCAGTGAAAATTCCGACAGGTCGGGGGAGACCCAGTACTTC. This encodes CASSENSDRSGETQYF.

This clonotype occurred once. The J gene is TRBJ2-7, the V gene TRBV19, with 7 bases matching TRBD2. Germline V lookup: CDR1 LNHDA, CDR2 SQIVND (reference sequence). CDR3 length: 16 residues. V lost 6 bases and J lost 2; bases outside the gene matches: 13. The CDR3 nucleotides are TGTGCCAGTAGGGGTGCGGCTAGCGGATATGCCTACGAGCAGTACTTC. This translates into CASRGAASGYAYEQYF.

V gene TRBV27 combines with J gene TRBJ2-5; no definite D call. V lost 8 bases to trimming and J lost 5 bases, with 18 bases between them. CDR3 length: 14 residues. Germline assignment: CDR1 MNHEY and CDR2 SMNVEV (reference sequence). The CDR3 bases are TGTGCCAGCGGATTTTGGCCTAGAGAGGAGACCCAGTACTTC. Amino acid sequence: CASGFWPREETQYF.